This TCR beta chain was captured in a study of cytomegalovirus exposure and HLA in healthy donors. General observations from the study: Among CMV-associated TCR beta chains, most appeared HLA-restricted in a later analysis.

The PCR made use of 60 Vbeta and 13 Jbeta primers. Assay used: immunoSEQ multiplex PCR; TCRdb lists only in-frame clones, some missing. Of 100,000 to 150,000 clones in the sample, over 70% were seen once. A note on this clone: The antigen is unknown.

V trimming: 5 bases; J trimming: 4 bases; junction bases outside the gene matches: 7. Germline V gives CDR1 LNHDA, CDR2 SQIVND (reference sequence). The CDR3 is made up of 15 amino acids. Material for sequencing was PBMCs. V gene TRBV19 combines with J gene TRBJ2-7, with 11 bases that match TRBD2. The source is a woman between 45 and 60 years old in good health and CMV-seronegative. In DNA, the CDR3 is TGTGCCAGTAGTCCGGGGACTAGCGGAACTTACGAGCAGTACTTC. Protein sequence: CASSPGTSGTYEQYF.